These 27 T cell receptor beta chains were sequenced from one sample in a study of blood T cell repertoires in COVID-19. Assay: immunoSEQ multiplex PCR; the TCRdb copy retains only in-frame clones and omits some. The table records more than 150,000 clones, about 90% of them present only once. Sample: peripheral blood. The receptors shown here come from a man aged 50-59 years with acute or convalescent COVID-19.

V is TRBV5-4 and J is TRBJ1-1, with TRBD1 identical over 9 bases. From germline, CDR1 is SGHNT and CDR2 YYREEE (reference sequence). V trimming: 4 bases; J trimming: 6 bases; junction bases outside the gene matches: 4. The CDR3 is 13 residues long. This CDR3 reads CASSRDRVPEAFF. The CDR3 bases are TGTGCCAGCAGCCGGGACAGGGTTCCTGAAGCTTTCTTT.

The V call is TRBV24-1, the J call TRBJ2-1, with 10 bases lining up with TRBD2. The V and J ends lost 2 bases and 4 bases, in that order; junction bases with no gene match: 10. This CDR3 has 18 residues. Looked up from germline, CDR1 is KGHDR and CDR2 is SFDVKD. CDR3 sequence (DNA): TGTGCCACCAGTGATTCATCAAGCGGGGGGGTCGTATACAATGAGCAGTTCTTC. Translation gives CATSDSSSGGVVYNEQFF.

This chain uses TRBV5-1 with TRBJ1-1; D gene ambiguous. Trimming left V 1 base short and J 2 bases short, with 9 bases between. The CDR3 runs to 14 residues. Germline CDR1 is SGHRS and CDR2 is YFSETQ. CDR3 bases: TGCGCCAGCAGCTTGAACGGGATAAACACTGAAGCTTTCTTT. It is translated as CASSLNGINTEAFF.

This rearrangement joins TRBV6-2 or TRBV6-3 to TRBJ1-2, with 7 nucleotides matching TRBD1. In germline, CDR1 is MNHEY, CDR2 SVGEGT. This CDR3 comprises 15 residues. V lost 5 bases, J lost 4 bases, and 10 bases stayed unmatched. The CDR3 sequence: CASSTDRRFSYGYTF. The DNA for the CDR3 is TGTGCCAGCAGTACGGACAGGAGATTTTCCTATGGCTACACCTTC.

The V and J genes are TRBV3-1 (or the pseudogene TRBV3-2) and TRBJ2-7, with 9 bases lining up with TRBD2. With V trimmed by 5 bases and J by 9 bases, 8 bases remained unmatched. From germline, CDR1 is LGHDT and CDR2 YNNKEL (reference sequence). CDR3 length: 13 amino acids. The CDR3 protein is CASSVAGVVVQYF. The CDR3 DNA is TGTGCCAGCAGCGTAGCGGGAGTGGTGGTGCAGTACTTC.

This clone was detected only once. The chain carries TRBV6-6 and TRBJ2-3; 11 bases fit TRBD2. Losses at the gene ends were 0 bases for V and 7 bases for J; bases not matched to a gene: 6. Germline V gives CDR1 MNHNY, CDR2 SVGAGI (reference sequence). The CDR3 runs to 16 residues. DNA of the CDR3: TGTGCCAGCAGTTACTCCCTAGCGGGGGGTTCTTATACGCAGTATTTT. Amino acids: CASSYSLAGGSYTQYF.

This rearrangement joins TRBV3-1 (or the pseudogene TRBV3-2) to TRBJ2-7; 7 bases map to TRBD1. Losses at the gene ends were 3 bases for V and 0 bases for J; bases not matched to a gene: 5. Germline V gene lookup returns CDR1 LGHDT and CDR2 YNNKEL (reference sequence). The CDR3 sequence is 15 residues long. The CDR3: CASSHSDRSSYEQYF. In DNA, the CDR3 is TGTGCCAGCAGCCACTCGGACAGGAGCTCCTACGAGCAGTACTTC.

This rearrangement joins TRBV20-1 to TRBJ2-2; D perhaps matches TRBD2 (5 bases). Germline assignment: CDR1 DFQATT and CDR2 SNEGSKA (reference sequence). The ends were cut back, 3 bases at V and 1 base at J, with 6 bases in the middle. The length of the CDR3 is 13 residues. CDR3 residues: CSASRGNTGELFF. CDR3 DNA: TGCAGTGCTAGTCGGGGGAACACCGGGGAGCTGTTTTTT.

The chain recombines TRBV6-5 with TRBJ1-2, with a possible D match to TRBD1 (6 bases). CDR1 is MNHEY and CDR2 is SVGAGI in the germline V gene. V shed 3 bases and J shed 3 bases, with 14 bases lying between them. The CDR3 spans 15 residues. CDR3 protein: CASSYVGALDYGYTF. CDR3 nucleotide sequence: TGTGCCAGCAGTTATGTGGGGGCCTTAGACTATGGCTACACCTTC.

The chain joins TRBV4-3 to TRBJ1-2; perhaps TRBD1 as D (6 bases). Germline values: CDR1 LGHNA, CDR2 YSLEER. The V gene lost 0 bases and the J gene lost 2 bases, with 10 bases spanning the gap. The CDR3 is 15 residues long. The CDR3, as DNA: TGCGCCAGCAGCCAAGATACGCAGGGGAACTATGGCTACACCTTC. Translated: CASSQDTQGNYGYTF.

CDR3 sequence: CASSFYRGTNEKLFF. CDR3 nucleotides: TGTGCCAGCAGCTTCTACAGGGGGACTAATGAAAAACTGTTTTTT. The chain joins TRBV11-2 to TRBJ1-4; 8 nucleotides align to TRBD1. Germline CDR1 reads SGHAT; CDR2 reads FQNNGV. The CDR3 length is 15 residues. V shed 3 bases and J 2 bases; nucleotides not matched to a gene: 2.

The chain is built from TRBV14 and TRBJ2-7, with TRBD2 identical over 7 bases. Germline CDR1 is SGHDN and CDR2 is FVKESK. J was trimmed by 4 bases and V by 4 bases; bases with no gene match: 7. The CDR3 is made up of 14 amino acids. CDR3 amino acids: CASSRVAGVYEQYF. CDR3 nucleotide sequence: TGTGCCAGCAGCCGTGTTGCGGGAGTTTACGAGCAGTACTTC.

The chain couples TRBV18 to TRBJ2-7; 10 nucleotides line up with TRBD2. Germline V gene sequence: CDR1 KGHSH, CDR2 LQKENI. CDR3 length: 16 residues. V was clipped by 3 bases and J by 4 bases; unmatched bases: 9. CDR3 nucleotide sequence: TGTGCCAGCTCACCTCCCGGGCCTAGCGGGAGTTACGAGCAGTACTTC. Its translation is CASSPPGPSGSYEQYF.

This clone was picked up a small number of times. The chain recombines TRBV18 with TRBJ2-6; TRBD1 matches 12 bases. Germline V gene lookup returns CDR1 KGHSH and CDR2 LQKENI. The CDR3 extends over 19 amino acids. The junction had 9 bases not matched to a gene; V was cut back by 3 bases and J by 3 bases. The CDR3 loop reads CASSPSWGQGAGGANVLTF. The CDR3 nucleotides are TGTGCCAGCTCACCCTCCTGGGGACAGGGGGCTGGTGGGGCCAACGTCCTGACTTTC.

The chain's CDR3 is CASSGLPGTNRAYEQYF. As DNA, the CDR3 is TGTGCCAGCAGTGGTCTTCCCGGGACTAACCGGGCCTACGAGCAGTACTTC. The chain uses TRBV28 and TRBJ2-7, with TRBD2 matching 7 bases. The CDR3 is 17 residues long. Trimming took 5 bases from V and 2 from J; bases not matched to a gene: 15. Germline V gene lookup returns CDR1 MDHEN and CDR2 SYDVKM.

This CDR3 is CASSLSGDRVAFF. DNA for the CDR3: TGTGCCAGCAGTTTATCAGGGGATCGGGTGGCTTTCTTT. The chain has TRBV28 and TRBJ1-1; the D gene is possibly TRBD1 (6 bases). The germline gives CDR1 MDHEN, CDR2 SYDVKM. Trimming shortened V by 1 base and J by 11 bases, and 14 bases separated the two germline ends. The CDR3 sequence is 13 residues long.

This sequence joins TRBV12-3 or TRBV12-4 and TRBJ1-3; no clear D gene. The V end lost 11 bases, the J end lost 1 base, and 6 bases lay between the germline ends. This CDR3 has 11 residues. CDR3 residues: CAPGSGNTIYF. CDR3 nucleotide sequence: TGTGCCCCGGGATCTGGAAACACCATATATTTT.

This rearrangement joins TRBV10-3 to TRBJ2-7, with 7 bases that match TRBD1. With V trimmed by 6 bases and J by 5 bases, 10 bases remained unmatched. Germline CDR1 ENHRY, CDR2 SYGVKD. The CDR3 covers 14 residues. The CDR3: CAIRAGQENDEQYF. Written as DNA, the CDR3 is TGTGCCATCAGGGCCGGACAGGAGAACGACGAGCAGTACTTC.

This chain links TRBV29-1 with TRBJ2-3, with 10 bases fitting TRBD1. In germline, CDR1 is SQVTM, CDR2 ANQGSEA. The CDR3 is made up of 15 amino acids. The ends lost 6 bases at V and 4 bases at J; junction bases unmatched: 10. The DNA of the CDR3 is TGCAGCGTCCTCTTGAGGACAGGGGGTCCAGATACGCAGTATTTT. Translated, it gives CSVLLRTGGPDTQYF.

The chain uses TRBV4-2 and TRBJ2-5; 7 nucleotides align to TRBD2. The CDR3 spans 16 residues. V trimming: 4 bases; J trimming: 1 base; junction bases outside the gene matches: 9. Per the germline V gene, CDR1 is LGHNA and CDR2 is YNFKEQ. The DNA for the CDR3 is TGTGCCAGCAGCCCCCAAGCCGGCGGGGGCCAAGAGACCCAGTACTTC. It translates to CASSPQAGGGQETQYF.

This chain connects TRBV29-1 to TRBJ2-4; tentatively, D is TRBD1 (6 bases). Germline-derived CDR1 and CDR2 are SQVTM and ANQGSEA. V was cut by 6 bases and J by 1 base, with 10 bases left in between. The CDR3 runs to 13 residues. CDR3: CSVDSSAKNIQYF. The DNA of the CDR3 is TGCAGCGTGGACAGTTCCGCCAAAAACATTCAGTACTTC.

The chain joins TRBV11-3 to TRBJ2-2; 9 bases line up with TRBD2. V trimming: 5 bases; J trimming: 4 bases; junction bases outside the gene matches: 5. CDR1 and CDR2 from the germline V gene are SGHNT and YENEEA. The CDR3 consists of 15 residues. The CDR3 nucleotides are TGTGCCAGCAGCATTAGCGGGAGTTTCACCGGGGAGCTGTTTTTT. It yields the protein CASSISGSFTGELFF. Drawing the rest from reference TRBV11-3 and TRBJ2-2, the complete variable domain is EAGVVQSPRYKIIEKKQPVAFWCNPISGHNTLYWYLQNLGQGPELLIRYENEEAVDDSQLPKDRFSAERLKGVDSTLKIQPAELGDSAVYLCASSISGSFTGELFFGEGSRLTVL.

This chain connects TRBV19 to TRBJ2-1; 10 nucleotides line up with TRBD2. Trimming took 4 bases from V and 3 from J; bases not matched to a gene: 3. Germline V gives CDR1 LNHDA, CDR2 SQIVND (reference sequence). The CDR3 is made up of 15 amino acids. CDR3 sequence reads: CASSRLAGVYNEQFF. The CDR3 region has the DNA TGTGCCAGTAGTAGGCTAGCGGGAGTCTACAATGAGCAGTTCTTC.

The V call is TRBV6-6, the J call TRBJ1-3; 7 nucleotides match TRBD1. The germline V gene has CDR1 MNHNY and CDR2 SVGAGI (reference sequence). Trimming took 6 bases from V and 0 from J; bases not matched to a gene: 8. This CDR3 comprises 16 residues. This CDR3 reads CASRQGQLISGNTIYF. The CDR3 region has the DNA TGTGCCAGCAGACAGGGACAGCTGATCTCTGGAAACACCATATATTTT.

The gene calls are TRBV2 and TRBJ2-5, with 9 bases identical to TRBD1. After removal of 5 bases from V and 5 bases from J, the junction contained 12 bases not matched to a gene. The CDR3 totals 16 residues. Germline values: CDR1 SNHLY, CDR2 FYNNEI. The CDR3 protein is CASSNPTGTGLETQYF. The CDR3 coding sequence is TGTGCCAGCAGTAACCCTACCGGGACAGGGCTGGAGACCCAGTACTTC.

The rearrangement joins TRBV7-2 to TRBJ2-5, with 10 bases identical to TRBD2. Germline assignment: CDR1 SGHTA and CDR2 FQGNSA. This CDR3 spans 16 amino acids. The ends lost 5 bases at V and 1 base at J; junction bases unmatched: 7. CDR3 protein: CASSPPGLATQETQYF. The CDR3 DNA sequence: TGTGCCAGCAGCCCACCGGGACTAGCGACCCAAGAGACCCAGTACTTC.

The CDR3 region has the DNA TGTGCCAGCAGCTTGTGGGGCGCCGGTACCGGGGAGCTGTTTTTT. Translating gives CASSLWGAGTGELFF. V usage is TRBV5-8 and J usage is TRBJ2-2, with TRBD1 as a possible D gene (5 bases). CDR3 length: 15 residues. Germline V CDR1 and CDR2: SGHTS, YDEGEE. V was trimmed by 1 base and J by 5 bases, leaving 12 bases between them.